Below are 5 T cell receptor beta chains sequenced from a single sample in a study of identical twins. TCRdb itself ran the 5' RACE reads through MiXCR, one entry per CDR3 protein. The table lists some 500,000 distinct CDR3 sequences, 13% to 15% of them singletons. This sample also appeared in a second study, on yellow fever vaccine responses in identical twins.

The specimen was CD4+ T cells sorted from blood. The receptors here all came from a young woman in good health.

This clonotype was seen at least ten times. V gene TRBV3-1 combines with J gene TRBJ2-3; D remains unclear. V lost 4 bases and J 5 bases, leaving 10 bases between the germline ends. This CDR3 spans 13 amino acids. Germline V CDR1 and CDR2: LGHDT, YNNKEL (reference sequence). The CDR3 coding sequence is TGTGCCAGCAGCCCCCGGTTAAGAGATACGCAGTATTTT. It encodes CASSPRLRDTQYF.

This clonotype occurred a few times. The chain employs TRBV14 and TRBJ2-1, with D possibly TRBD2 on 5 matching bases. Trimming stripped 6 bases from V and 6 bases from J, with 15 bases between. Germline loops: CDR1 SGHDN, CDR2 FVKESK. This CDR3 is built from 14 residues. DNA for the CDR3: TGTGCCAGCAGAAGGACTCCAGACGGCAATGAGCAGTTCTTC. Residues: CASRRTPDGNEQFF.

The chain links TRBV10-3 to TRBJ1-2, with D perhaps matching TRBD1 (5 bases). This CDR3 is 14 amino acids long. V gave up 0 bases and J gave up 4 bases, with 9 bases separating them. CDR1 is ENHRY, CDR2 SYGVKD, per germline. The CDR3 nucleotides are TGTGCCATCAGTGAGTCCTACGACAGCTATGGCTACACCTTC. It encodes CAISESYDSYGYTF.

CDR3 sequence reads: CASFTLLPGQGPSEQFF. The CDR3 DNA sequence: TGTGCCAGCTTCACCCTACTTCCGGGACAGGGCCCTTCAGAGCAGTTCTTC. V and J are TRBV5-6 and TRBJ2-1; TRBD1 matches at 9 bases. The germline V gene has CDR1 SGHDT and CDR2 YYEEEE. CDR3 length: 17 residues. The V segment lost 7 bases and the J segment 10 bases; nucleotides outside the gene matches: 21.

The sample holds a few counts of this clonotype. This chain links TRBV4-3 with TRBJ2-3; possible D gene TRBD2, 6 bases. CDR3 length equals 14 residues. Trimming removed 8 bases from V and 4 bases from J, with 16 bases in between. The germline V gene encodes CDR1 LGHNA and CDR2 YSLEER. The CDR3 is CASSAGFPPDTQYF. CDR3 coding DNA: TGCGCCAGCTCCGCGGGATTCCCCCCAGATACGCAGTATTTT.